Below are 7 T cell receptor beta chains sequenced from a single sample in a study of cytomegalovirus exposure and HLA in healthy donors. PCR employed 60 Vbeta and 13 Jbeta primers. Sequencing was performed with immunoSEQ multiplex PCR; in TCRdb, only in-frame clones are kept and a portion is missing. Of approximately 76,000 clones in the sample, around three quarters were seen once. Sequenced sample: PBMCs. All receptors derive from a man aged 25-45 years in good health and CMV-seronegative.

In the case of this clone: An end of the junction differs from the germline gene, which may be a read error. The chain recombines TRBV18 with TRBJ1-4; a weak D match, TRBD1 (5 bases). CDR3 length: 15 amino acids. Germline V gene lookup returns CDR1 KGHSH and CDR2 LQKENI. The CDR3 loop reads CASTPYGGANEKLFF. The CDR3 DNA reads TGTGCCAGCACACCATACGGGGGAGCTAATGAAAAACTGTTTTTT.

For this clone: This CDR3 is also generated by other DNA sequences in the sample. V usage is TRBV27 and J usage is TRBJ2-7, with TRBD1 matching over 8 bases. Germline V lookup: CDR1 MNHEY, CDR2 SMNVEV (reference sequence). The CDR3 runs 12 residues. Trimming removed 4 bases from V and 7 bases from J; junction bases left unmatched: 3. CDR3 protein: CASSSTGGEQYF. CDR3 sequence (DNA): TGTGCCAGCAGTTCTACAGGGGGTGAGCAGTACTTC.

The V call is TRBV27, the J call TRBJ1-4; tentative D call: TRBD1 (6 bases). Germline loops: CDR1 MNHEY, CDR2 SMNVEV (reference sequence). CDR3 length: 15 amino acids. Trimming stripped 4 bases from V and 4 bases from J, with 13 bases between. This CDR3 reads CASSSGQTLNEKLFF. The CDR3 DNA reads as TGTGCCAGCAGTTCTGGACAGACCCTTAATGAAAAACTGTTTTTT.

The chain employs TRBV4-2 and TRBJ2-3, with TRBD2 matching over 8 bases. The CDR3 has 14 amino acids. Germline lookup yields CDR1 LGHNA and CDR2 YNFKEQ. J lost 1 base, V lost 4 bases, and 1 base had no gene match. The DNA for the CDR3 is TGTGCCAGCAGCCTCGGGGGGGGCACAGATACGCAGTATTTT. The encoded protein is CASSLGGGTDTQYF.

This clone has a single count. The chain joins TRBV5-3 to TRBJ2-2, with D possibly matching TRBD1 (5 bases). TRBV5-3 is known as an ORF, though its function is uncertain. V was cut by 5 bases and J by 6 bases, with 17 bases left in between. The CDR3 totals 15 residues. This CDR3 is CARSFRQFLAGELFF. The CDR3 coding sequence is TGTGCCAGAAGTTTTAGACAGTTCCTTGCCGGGGAGCTGTTTTTT.

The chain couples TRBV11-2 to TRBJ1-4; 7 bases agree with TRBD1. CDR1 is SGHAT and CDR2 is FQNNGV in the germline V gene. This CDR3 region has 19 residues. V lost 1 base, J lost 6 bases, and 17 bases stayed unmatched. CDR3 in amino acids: CASSLGRIITGVRDEKLFF. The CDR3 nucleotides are TGTGCCAGCAGCTTAGGAAGAATTATCACAGGGGTAAGGGATGAAAAACTGTTTTTT.

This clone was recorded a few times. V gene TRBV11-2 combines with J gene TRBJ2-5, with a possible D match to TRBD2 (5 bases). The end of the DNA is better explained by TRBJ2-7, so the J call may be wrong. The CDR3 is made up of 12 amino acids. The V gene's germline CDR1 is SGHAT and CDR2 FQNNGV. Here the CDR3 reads CASSLEVYEQYF. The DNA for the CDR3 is TGTGCCAGCAGTCTGGAGGTATACGAGCAGTACTTC.